Sequencing of this T cell receptor (beta chain) was carried out in a study of CD8+ T cells in alopecia areata. Across the study: Patients in the treated group were given tofacitinib by mouth, 5 to 10 mg twice a day. Study-wide points: There were many expanded lesional clones persisting in scalp and blood during tofacitinib.

This clone was picked up a small number of times. Its antigen remains unknown. Stated treatment: oral pan-JAK inhibitor, 5-10 mg twice daily. Per germline, CDR1 SGHAT and CDR2 FQNNGV. The V gene end was trimmed by 5 bases and the J gene end by 4 bases; junction bases not matched to a gene: 6. The CDR3 has 15 residues. Isolated RNA was reverse transcribed into cDNA used as the sequencing template. The repertoire was sequenced with immunoSEQ multiplex PCR; TCRdb's copy has only in-frame clones and lacks some. The sample yields more than 200,000 clones, approximately 45% seen once. The TCR originated in a human donor with alopecia areata. The V and J genes are TRBV11-2 and TRBJ2-2, with 8 bases that match TRBD1. Sequencing was performed on CD4+ T cells sorted from blood, taken between weeks 36 and 40, from a patient treated with tofacitinib. The DNA of the CDR3 is TGTGCCAGCAGCCGCAGGGGGCTCAGCACCGGGGAGCTGTTTTTT. This gives the protein CASSRRGLSTGELFF.